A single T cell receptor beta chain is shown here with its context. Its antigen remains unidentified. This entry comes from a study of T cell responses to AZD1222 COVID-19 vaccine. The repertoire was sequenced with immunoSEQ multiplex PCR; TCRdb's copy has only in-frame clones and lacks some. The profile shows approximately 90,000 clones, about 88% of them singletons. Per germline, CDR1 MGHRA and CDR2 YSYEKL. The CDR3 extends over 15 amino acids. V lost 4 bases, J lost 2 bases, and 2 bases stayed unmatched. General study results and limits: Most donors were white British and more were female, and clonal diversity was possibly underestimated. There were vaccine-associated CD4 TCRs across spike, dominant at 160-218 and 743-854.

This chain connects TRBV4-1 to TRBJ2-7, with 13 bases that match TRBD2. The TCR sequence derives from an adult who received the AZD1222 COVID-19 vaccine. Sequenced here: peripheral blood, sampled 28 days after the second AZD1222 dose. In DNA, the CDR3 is TGCGCCAGCAGCCTCGGGACTAGCGGGGCCTACGAGCAGTACTTC. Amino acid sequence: CASSLGTSGAYEQYF.